The rows below give T cell receptor beta chains drawn from one sample of a study of preoperative IRX-2 immunotherapy in early breast cancer. Data came from immunoSEQ multiplex PCR; TCRdb stores just in-frame clones and leaves some out. Here the sample spans some 99,000 clones, more than 80% being singletons. Sequenced material: tumor tissue, taken after IRX-2 immunotherapy. The receptors stem from a human donor with breast cancer. Each CDR3 is given with its conserved first and last residue. Fields, in order: clone size, J gene, V gene, D gene, CDR3 DNA, CDR3 protein. A D gene is named only where the DNA matches it firmly. A row's size may be missing; if present it is once, few, many or a size class.

>NA|TRBJ1-2|TRBV19|TRBD1
TGTGCCAGTAGTATTACCCAGGGGGCTTATAACTATGGCTACACCTTC
CASSITQGAYNYGYTF
>NA|TRBJ2-3|TRBV6-8|TRBD2
TGTGCCAGCACTAAGCGGGGGGCGGGCACAGATACGCAGTATTTT
CASTKRGAGTDTQYF
>NA|TRBJ2-7|TRBV5-1|NA
TGCGCCAGCAGCTTGGATTTAGGGGGGGGAGTCAGCTCCTACGAGCAGTACTTC
CASSLDLGGGVSSYEQYF
>NA|TRBJ1-1|TRBV6-8|NA
TGTGCCAGCAGCGCCTCACAGTTACCACCTGAAGCTTTCTTT
CASSASQLPPEAFF
>few|TRBJ1-1|TRBV10-1|NA
TGCGCCAGCAGTGAGGGCCAGGGAAACACTGAAGCTTTCTTT
CASSEGQGNTEAFF
>NA|TRBJ1-2|TRBV5-1|NA
TGCGCCAGCAGCCGAGGACTACAGGTGAGCGGCTACACCTTC
CASSRGLQVSGYTF
>NA|TRBJ2-5|TRBV19|NA
TGTGCCAGTAGTCATCCCGACGGGGTCCAAGAGACCCAGTACTTC
CASSHPDGVQETQYF
>NA|TRBJ1-5|TRBV30|NA
TGTGCCTGGAATATAGGGGATCATCAGCCCCAGCATTTT
CAWNIGDHQPQHF
>NA|TRBJ2-7|TRBV6-7|TRBD2
TGTGCCAGCAGTCAAGGACTAGCGGGGGAGCAGTACTTC
CASSQGLAGEQYF
>NA|TRBJ1-2|TRBV11-3|NA
TGTGCCAGCAGCCTCGGGAAGCAGATCTACTATGGCTACACCTTC
CASSLGKQIYYGYTF
>NA|TRBJ2-3|TRBV19|NA
TGTGCCAGTAGTAGCTCCCTCTATACGCAGTATTTT
CASSSSLYTQYF
>NA|TRBJ2-4|TRBV6-7|NA
TGTGCCAGCAGTTACCCAAACATACAGGGATACATTCAGTACTTC
CASSYPNIQGYIQYF
>NA|TRBJ2-2|TRBV5-1|NA
TGCGCCAGCAGCAAAGAAGCAACGGGAGTTGGCACCGGGGAGCTGTTTTTT
CASSKEATGVGTGELFF
>NA|TRBJ2-5|TRBV19|TRBD1
TGTGCCAGTAGGGGGACAGGGATAGAGACTCAGTACTTC
CASRGTGIETQYF
>NA|TRBJ2-3|TRBV11-3|TRBD2
TGTGCCAGCAGCTTAAATGGTCGGCTAGCGGGAACAGCTAGCACAGATACGCAGTATTTT
CASSLNGRLAGTASTDTQYF
>NA|TRBJ2-1|TRBV11-3|NA
TGTGCCAGCAGCCTCACGCGGGGTTACTATTACAATGAGCAGTTCTTC
CASSLTRGYYYNEQFF
>NA|TRBJ1-1|TRBV11-3|TRBD1
TGTGCCAGCAGCTCCCGGGACAGGGGTACTGAAGCTTTCTTT
CASSSRDRGTEAFF
>NA|TRBJ2-7|TRBV15|TRBD1
TGTGCCACCAGCAGAGTTTCCGCCGGGACAGGGCTACCCTACGAGCAGTACTTC
CATSRVSAGTGLPYEQYF
>medium-sized|TRBJ1-5|TRBV6-8|TRBD1
TGTGCCAGCAGTGTCCCGGGACAGGTGACAAATCAGCCCCAGCATTTT
CASSVPGQVTNQPQHF
>NA|TRBJ1-2|TRBV19|NA
TGTGCCAGTATTAAATCTGGGGGCTATGGCTACACCTTC
CASIKSGGYGYTF
>NA|TRBJ2-2|TRBV5-1|TRBD1
TGCGCCAGCAGCTCTTGGACAGGGGGCACCGGGGAGCTGTTTTTT
CASSSWTGGTGELFF
>NA|TRBJ1-1|TRBV11-3|NA
TGTGCCAGCACCAACGGGCAGGGGACTACTGAAGCTTTCTTT
CASTNGQGTTEAFF
>NA|TRBJ1-6|TRBV11-3|TRBD1
TGTGCCAGCAGCTTCAGCACAGGGGGTACCTATAATTCACCCCTCCACTTT
CASSFSTGGTYNSPLHF
>NA|TRBJ1-2|TRBV28|TRBD1
TGTGCCAGCAGTTCAGGGGGAGTAAGGGGCTACACCTTC
CASSSGGVRGYTF
>NA|TRBJ2-1|TRBV29-1|NA
TGCAGCGTTCAAAAGGCTGGGAATGAGCAGTTCTTC
CSVQKAGNEQFF
>NA|TRBJ1-1|TRBV15|NA
TGTGCCACCAGCAGAGTACGAACTTACCTTGGGCGAGCTTTCTTT
CATSRVRTYLGRAFF
>NA|TRBJ2-7|TRBV19|NA
TGTGCCAGTCGTGACGGAGCCTACGAGCAGTACTTC
CASRDGAYEQYF
>NA|TRBJ2-1|TRBV4-2|TRBD1
TGTGCCAGCAGCCAAGGTGAGACAGGGACCTACAATGAGCAGTTCTTC
CASSQGETGTYNEQFF
>NA|TRBJ1-1|TRBV5-1|NA
TGCGCCAGCAGCTTGGTTGGGGCAGAGAACACTGAAGCTTTCTTT
CASSLVGAENTEAFF
>NA|TRBJ1-1|TRBV10-1|NA
TGCGCCAGCAGTGAGTCTGGGGAACGAACTGAAGCTTTCTTT
CASSESGERTEAFF
>NA|TRBJ2-7|TRBV28|NA
TGTGCCAGCAGTTCCCCGGTCACTAGCAAAGTCTACGAGCAGTACTTC
CASSSPVTSKVYEQYF
>NA|TRBJ1-4|TRBV15|NA
TGTGCCACCAGCGGGGGACATGCGGCAACTAATGAAAAACTGTTTTTT
CATSGGHAATNEKLFF
>NA|TRBJ1-1|TRBV5-1|NA
TGCGCCAGCAGCTTACAGGGTATGGGGGGGACTGAAGCTTTCTTT
CASSLQGMGGTEAFF
>NA|TRBJ2-3|TRBV19|NA
TGTGCTAGTAGTATGGGGCAGGGTGCAGATACGCAGTATTTT
CASSMGQGADTQYF
>NA|TRBJ1-4|TRBV28|NA
TGTGCCAGCAGTTTCCGGCAGGGGTCTGAAAAACTGTTTTTT
CASSFRQGSEKLFF
>NA|TRBJ1-1|TRBV18|TRBD1
TGTGCCAGCTCCCAACAGGGGTATGAAGCTTTCTTT
CASSQQGYEAFF
>NA|TRBJ1-1|TRBV5-1|TRBD1
TGCGCCAGCAGCTTGCTGAGACAGGGACGGGAAGCTTTCTTT
CASSLLRQGREAFF
>NA|TRBJ2-2|TRBV9|NA
TGTGCCAGCAGCTTTGAGACCCTAGCTTCCACCGGGGAGCTGTTTTTT
CASSFETLASTGELFF
>NA|TRBJ1-5|TRBV5-1|NA
TGCGCCAGCAGAGAAGGGTTTTTGGGCAATCAGCCCCAGCATTTT
CASREGFLGNQPQHF
>NA|TRBJ1-5|TRBV11-3|NA
TGTGCCAGCAGCCAAGGGAGCAGCAATCAGCCCCAGCATTTT
CASSQGSSNQPQHF
>NA|TRBJ2-7|TRBV28|NA
TGTGCCAGCAAGCAAAACCCCTACGAGCAGTACTTC
CASKQNPYEQYF
>NA|TRBJ1-2|TRBV11-3|NA
TGTGCCAGCAGCTTGGAGGACAGTTCGCACTATGGCTACACCTTC
CASSLEDSSHYGYTF
>NA|TRBJ1-1|TRBV18|NA
TGTGCCAGCTCACCGTTTGACACTGAAGCTTTCTTT
CASSPFDTEAFF
>NA|TRBJ2-1|TRBV6-8|NA
TGTGCCAGCAGTTTGGTCTCAAGCTCCTACAATGAGCAGTTCTTC
CASSLVSSSYNEQFF
>NA|TRBJ2-7|TRBV11-1|TRBD1
TGTGCCAGCAGCCAAACAGGGGAAAGCTCCTACGAGCAGTACTTC
CASSQTGESSYEQYF
>NA|TRBJ2-3|TRBV28|NA
TGTGCCAGCAATCTGCAGGGGCCGGGACTCTACACAGATACGCAGTATTTT
CASNLQGPGLYTDTQYF
>few|TRBJ1-1|TRBV5-1|TRBD1
TGCGCCAGCAGCTCTAGGGGGCGCGACACTGAAGCTTTCTTT
CASSSRGRDTEAFF
>NA|TRBJ1-3|TRBV28|NA
TGTGCCAGCAGTTTGGGGAGCTCTGGAAACACCATATATTTT
CASSLGSSGNTIYF
>NA|TRBJ1-1|TRBV6-4|NA
TGTGCCATCACGGGCCTTCAGGGGTCTAAAGCTTTCTTT
CAITGLQGSKAFF
>NA|TRBJ1-1|TRBV19|TRBD1
TGTGCCAGTCGGGACAGTCAAAGGGGACACACTGAAGCTTTCTTT
CASRDSQRGHTEAFF
>NA|TRBJ2-6|TRBV6-8|TRBD1
TGTGCCATTTCGACAGGGGGCTCTACTGGGGCCAACGTCCTGACTTTC
CAISTGGSTGANVLTF
>NA|TRBJ1-2|TRBV19|NA
TGTGCCAGCGAACAGGGCCTCTATGGCTACACCTTC
CASEQGLYGYTF
>NA|TRBJ1-1|TRBV6-8|NA
TGTGCCAGCAGCTACAGGGTTGCGAACACTGAAGCTTTCTTT
CASSYRVANTEAFF
>NA|TRBJ2-5|TRBV15|NA
TGTGCCACCAGCAGAGATAGAGGTGGGGGGGAGACCCAGTACTTC
CATSRDRGGGETQYF
>NA|TRBJ1-1|TRBV28|NA
TGTGCCAGCAGAGAAGGGTTGGCTGAAGCTTTCTTT
CASREGLAEAFF
>NA|TRBJ1-3|TRBV6-8|TRBD1
TGTGCCAGCAGCCAGCAGGGGGGTCGAAACACCATATATTTT
CASSQQGGRNTIYF
>few|TRBJ1-1|TRBV11-3|NA
TGTGCCAGCAGCCAATCGGGACACGCGAACACTGAAGCTTTCTTT
CASSQSGHANTEAFF
>NA|TRBJ2-2|TRBV11-1|TRBD2
TGTGCCAGCAGCCCGGGACTAGCAATCACCGGGGAGCTGTTTTTT
CASSPGLAITGELFF
>NA|TRBJ2-1|TRBV19|NA
TGTGCCAGTACCACGAGGGGGACAAACTTATACAATGAGCAGTTCTTC
CASTTRGTNLYNEQFF